The 11 T cell receptor beta chains presented below share a single source sample, sequenced in a study of blood T cell repertoires in COVID-19 (dated by TCRdb to 2020 to 2021). Libraries were constructed by the immunoSEQ multiplex PCR assay. TCRdb took this table from immuneACCESS and kept in-frame rearrangements with V and J called. Such tables lack part of the clones; where checked against another copy, unresolved V genes explain under half of the gap, and the rest is unexplained. Counted in this sample were about 69,000 clones; 85% of them appeared once. The ten most abundant clones make up just under 3% of the sample. The sequencing input was peripheral blood. These receptor sequences come from a man older than 75 with acute or convalescent COVID-19.

The chain recombines TRBV19 with TRBJ2-7, with D tentatively TRBD1 (6 bases). V shed 3 bases and J shed 0 bases, with 12 bases lying between them. This CDR3 has 15 amino acids. The V gene's germline CDR1 is LNHDA and CDR2 SQIVND (reference sequence). The CDR3: CASSIPRGNSYEQYF. Written as DNA, the CDR3 is TGTGCCAGTAGTATTCCGAGGGGGAACTCCTACGAGCAGTACTTC.

The chain uses TRBV9 and TRBJ1-1, with D possibly matching TRBD1 (5 bases). The CDR3 is 14 amino acids. V was shortened by 2 bases and J by 8 bases, with 16 bases between the two germline ends. Germline CDR1 is SGDLS and CDR2 is YYNGEE. The DNA of the CDR3 is TGTGCCAGCAGCGTCCCCCCTTACGGGGGAGAAGCTTTCTTT. Translating gives CASSVPPYGGEAFF. Full variable domain (outside the CDR3, taken from reference TRBV9 and TRBJ1-1): DSGVTQTPKHLITATGQRVTLRCSPRSGDLSVYWYQQSLDQGLQFLIQYYNGEERAKGNILERFSAQQFPDLHSELNLSSLELGDSALYFCASSVPPYGGEAFFGQGTRLTVV.

The chain carries TRBV7-2 and TRBJ2-5, with 8 bases fitting TRBD1. Trimming at V came to 3 bases and at J to 4 bases, leaving 13 bases not matched to a gene. This CDR3 region has 17 residues. Germline V gives CDR1 SGHTA, CDR2 FQGNSA. The CDR3 here is CASSLIKDRDVRETQYF. The CDR3 bases are TGTGCCAGCAGCTTGATCAAGGACAGGGACGTGAGAGAGACCCAGTACTTC.

The rearrangement links TRBV28 to TRBJ2-1; D is perhaps TRBD2 (5 bases). Germline V gives CDR1 MDHEN, CDR2 SYDVKM. The CDR3 has 15 amino acids. Between the trimmed V and J ends, which lost 8 bases and 0 bases, there was a span of 14 bases. The CDR3 bases are TGTGCCAGCGGCCAAGGACTCAACTCCTACAATGAGCAGTTCTTC. It encodes CASGQGLNSYNEQFF.

This rearrangement joins TRBV7-7 to TRBJ2-5, with 8 bases fitting TRBD2. V lost 5 bases to trimming and J lost 4 bases; unmatched junction nucleotides: 9. This CDR3 is 15 amino acids long. Germline V lookup: CDR1 SSHAT, CDR2 FNYEAQ (reference sequence). CDR3 residues: CASSPGTSGGETQYF. The CDR3 DNA reads as TGTGCCAGCAGCCCCGGGACTAGTGGGGGAGAGACCCAGTACTTC. The variable domain in full, completed from reference TRBV7-7 and TRBJ2-5, reads GAGVSQSPRYKVTKRGQDVTLRCDPISSHATLYWYQQALGQGPEFLTYFNYEAQPDKSGLPSDRFSAERPEGSISTLTIQRTEQRDSAMYRCASSPGTSGGETQYFGPGTRLLVL.

The rearrangement uses TRBV2 and TRBJ1-1; D is perhaps TRBD1 (5 bases). Germline values: CDR1 SNHLY, CDR2 FYNNEI. V dropped 5 bases and J dropped 0 bases, with 7 bases sitting between them. The CDR3 runs 13 residues. The CDR3 DNA reads TGTGCCAGCAGTCCACAGGTGAACACTGAAGCTTTCTTT. Translation gives CASSPQVNTEAFF.

The chain joins TRBV27 to TRBJ2-7; 11 bases are shared with TRBD2. The length of the CDR3 is 16 residues. Germline trimming cut 6 bases from V and 3 bases from J; bases unmatched to any gene: 10. Germline V gene lookup returns CDR1 MNHEY and CDR2 SMNVEV (reference sequence). CDR3 nucleotide sequence: TGTGCCAGCAGACCTATTACTAGCGGGAGAATCTACGAGCAGTACTTC. It encodes CASRPITSGRIYEQYF.

The J gene is TRBJ1-1, the V gene TRBV11-3; 10 nucleotides match TRBD1. This CDR3 spans 14 amino acids. J was trimmed by 4 bases and V by 3 bases; bases with no gene match: 2. The germline gives CDR1 SGHNT, CDR2 YENEEA. CDR3 amino acids: CASSLGQGSTEAFF. The CDR3 nucleotides are TGTGCCAGCAGCTTGGGACAGGGGAGCACTGAAGCTTTCTTT.

The chain employs TRBV11-2 and TRBJ2-7, with 11 positions matching TRBD2. With 4 bases clipped from V and 7 bases from J, the junction kept 6 bases outside the gene matches. CDR1 is SGHAT, CDR2 FQNNGV, per germline. The CDR3 covers 14 residues. CDR3 sequence (DNA): TGTGCCAGCAGCTACTTAGCGGGAGGGCGTGAGCAGTACTTC. This sequence encodes CASSYLAGGREQYF.

The V call is TRBV5-1, the J call TRBJ2-1, with D tentatively TRBD1 (6 bases). Trimming removed 4 bases from V and 2 bases from J, with 13 bases in between. Germline V gives CDR1 SGHRS, CDR2 YFSETQ. CDR3 length: 15 residues. The CDR3 loop is CASSTIQGTYNEQFF. The CDR3 DNA follows: TGCGCCAGCAGCACGATACAGGGAACCTACAATGAGCAGTTCTTC.

V is TRBV5-1 and J is TRBJ1-1, with TRBD1 as a possible D gene (5 bases). Germline V CDR1 and CDR2: SGHRS, YFSETQ. V lost 5 bases, J lost 4 bases, and 15 bases lay in between. CDR3 size: 14 residues. The CDR3 reads CASSSREGSTEAFF. The DNA for the CDR3 is TGCGCCAGCAGTTCCCGGGAGGGGTCCACTGAAGCTTTCTTT.